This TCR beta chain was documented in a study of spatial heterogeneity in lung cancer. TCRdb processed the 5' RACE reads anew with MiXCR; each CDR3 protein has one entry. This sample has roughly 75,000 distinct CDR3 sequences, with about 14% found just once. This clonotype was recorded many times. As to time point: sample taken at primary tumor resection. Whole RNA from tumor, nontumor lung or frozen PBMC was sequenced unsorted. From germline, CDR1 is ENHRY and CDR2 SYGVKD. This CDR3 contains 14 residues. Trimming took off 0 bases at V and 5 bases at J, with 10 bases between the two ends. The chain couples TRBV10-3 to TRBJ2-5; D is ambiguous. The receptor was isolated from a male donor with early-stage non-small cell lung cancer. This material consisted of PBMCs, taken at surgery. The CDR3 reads CAISESFARETQYF. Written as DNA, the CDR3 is TGTGCCATCAGTGAGTCATTTGCACGCGAGACCCAGTACTTC.